Below, 16 T cell receptor beta chains from the same sample are listed, as sequenced in a study of blood T cell repertoires in COVID-19. Assay: immunoSEQ multiplex PCR; the TCRdb copy retains only in-frame clones and omits some. The sample has roughly 280,000 clones; around nine tenths are singletons. Specimen: peripheral blood. Receptors were obtained from a woman between 55 and 75 years old with COVID-19, enrolled during active disease.

A single count supports this clone. This chain uses TRBV12-3 or TRBV12-4 with TRBJ2-7, with 7 positions matching TRBD2. V lost 8 bases to trimming and J lost 9 bases; unmatched junction nucleotides: 7. The CDR3 sequence is 11 residues long. The CDR3 sequence is CASGTSVWQYF. As DNA, the CDR3 is TGTGCCAGCGGCACTAGCGTTTGGCAGTACTTC.

The count of this clone is one. This sequence joins TRBV7-2 and TRBJ1-1, with 7 positions matching TRBD1. Germline CDR1 reads SGHTA; CDR2 reads FQGNSA. V lost 1 base, J lost 4 bases, and 6 bases stayed unmatched. This CDR3 comprises 15 residues. The CDR3: CASSLGARGVTEAFF. DNA of the CDR3: TGTGCCAGCAGCTTAGGGGCCAGGGGGGTCACTGAAGCTTTCTTT. Complete variable domain (other parts from reference TRBV7-2 and TRBJ1-1): GAGVSQSPSNKVTEKGKDVELRCDPISGHTALYWYRQSLGQGLEFLIYFQGNSAPDKSGLPSDRFSAERTGGSVSTLTIQRTQQEDSAVYLCASSLGARGVTEAFFGQGTRLTVV.

The V gene is TRBV28, the J gene TRBJ2-7, with D possibly TRBD1 on 5 matching bases. The germline V gene has CDR1 MDHEN and CDR2 SYDVKM. This CDR3 has 12 amino acids. Trimming shortened V by 8 bases and J by 3 bases, and 11 bases separated the two germline ends. CDR3 in amino acids: CASRQRFYEQYF. In DNA form, the CDR3 reads TGTGCCAGCCGACAGCGTTTCTACGAGCAGTACTTC.

The chain is built from TRBV30 and TRBJ1-3, with TRBD1 identical over 10 bases. CDR3 length: 16 amino acids. CDR1 is GTSNPN and CDR2 is SVGIG in the germline V gene (reference sequence). The J segment lost 1 base and the V segment lost 3 bases, leaving 6 bases of the junction unmatched. CDR3 residues: CAWRMRQGASGNTIYF. In DNA, the CDR3 is TGTGCCTGGAGAATGAGACAGGGGGCTTCTGGAAACACCATATATTTT.

This clone appeared once. V usage is TRBV18 and J usage is TRBJ2-2, with TRBD2 identical over 14 bases. J was trimmed by 4 bases and V by 3 bases; bases with no gene match: 7. Germline values: CDR1 KGHSH, CDR2 LQKENI. This CDR3 has 18 residues. This CDR3 reads CASSPGTSGRGRTGELFF. The CDR3 DNA follows: TGTGCCAGCTCACCGGGGACTAGCGGGAGAGGACGCACCGGGGAGCTGTTTTTT.

The CDR3 nucleotides are TGCAGCGTTGAGGGGGGTGGTAAAGCTTTCTTT. Translated, it gives CSVEGGGKAFF. The gene calls are TRBV29-1 and TRBJ1-1; D might be TRBD1 (5 bases). V lost 3 bases and J 9 bases, leaving 11 bases between the germline ends. Germline V gene lookup returns CDR1 SQVTM and CDR2 ANQGSEA. The CDR3 has 11 amino acids.

The V gene is TRBV18, the J gene TRBJ1-6; D is uncertain. The CDR3 spans 13 residues. Trimming cost V 6 bases and J 7 bases, with 10 bases left between them. Looked up from germline, CDR1 is KGHSH and CDR2 is LQKENI. CDR3 in amino acids: CASSGEVNSPLHF. CDR3 bases: TGTGCCAGCTCCGGAGAGGTGAATTCACCCCTCCACTTT.

The CDR3 protein is CASSFLGGTDEQFF. CDR3 DNA: TGCGCCAGCAGCTTTTTAGGGGGAACAGATGAGCAGTTCTTC. The rearrangement joins TRBV5-1 to TRBJ2-1, with D tentatively TRBD1 (6 bases). Per germline, CDR1 SGHRS and CDR2 YFSETQ. The V end lost 2 bases, the J end lost 8 bases, and 14 bases lay between the germline ends. The CDR3 extends over 14 amino acids.

The chain joins TRBV5-1 to TRBJ1-3, with 8 nucleotides matching TRBD1. CDR1 and CDR2 from the germline V gene are SGHRS and YFSETQ. The CDR3 runs to 16 residues. V shed 0 bases, J shed 4 bases, and the junction held 6 bases outside the gene matches. CDR3 sequence reads: CASSLDGRGQGNTIYF. Here the CDR3 DNA reads TGCGCCAGCAGCTTGGATGGCAGGGGGCAAGGAAACACCATATATTTT.

The rearrangement links TRBV7-2 to TRBJ1-1, with unresolved D. CDR1 and CDR2 from the germline V gene are SGHTA and FQGNSA. The CDR3 has 13 amino acids. The V gene lost 3 bases and the J gene lost 3 bases, with 8 bases spanning the gap. The CDR3 region is CASSFDRYTEAFF. The DNA of the CDR3 is TGTGCCAGCAGCTTCGATCGGTACACTGAAGCTTTCTTT.

V usage is TRBV7-2 and J usage is TRBJ2-1; D is unclear. V was shortened by 0 bases and J by 5 bases, with 11 bases between the two germline ends. The CDR3 has 15 residues. Looked up from germline, CDR1 is SGHTA and CDR2 is FQGNSA. CDR3 amino acids: CASSLARLVDNEQFF. CDR3 DNA sequence: TGTGCCAGCAGCTTAGCGAGGCTAGTGGACAATGAGCAGTTCTTC.

This clone was recorded only once. The genes are TRBV19 and TRBJ1-2; no clear D gene. The CDR3 length is 13 residues. Germline V gives CDR1 LNHDA, CDR2 SQIVND (reference sequence). V lost 5 bases to trimming and J lost 6 bases, with 13 bases between them. This CDR3 reads CASSVLRGHGYTF. In DNA, the CDR3 is TGTGCCAGTAGTGTCCTCCGGGGTCATGGCTACACCTTC.

V is TRBV27 and J is TRBJ2-1; 14 nucleotides agree with TRBD2. Trimming removed 6 bases from V and 12 bases from J; junction bases left unmatched: 7. Germline values: CDR1 MNHEY, CDR2 SMNVEV (reference sequence). The CDR3 covers 14 residues. In nucleotides, the CDR3 is TGTGCCAGCAGCGTTGGACTAGCGGGAGGTTCGCAGTTCTTC. Translating it yields CASSVGLAGGSQFF.

The chain recombines TRBV10-3 with TRBJ2-7; 7 positions match TRBD2. Trimming cost V 0 bases and J 3 bases; bases outside gene matches: 5. CDR3 length: 15 residues. Germline V gene sequence: CDR1 ENHRY, CDR2 SYGVKD. CDR3 DNA: TGTGCCATCAGTGAGTCCTACGGGACTAACTACGAGCAGTACTTC. It encodes CAISESYGTNYEQYF.

This sequence joins TRBV4-3 and TRBJ1-5; 8 bases are a match to TRBD1. The germline CDR1 and CDR2 sequences are LGHNA and YSLEER. V dropped 1 base and J dropped 3; count of bases not matched to a gene: 8. This CDR3 spans 17 amino acids. In nucleotides, the CDR3 is TGCGCCAGCAGCCAAGTACGGACAGGGAGAACCAATCAGCCCCAGCATTTT. Translation: CASSQVRTGRTNQPQHF.

The chain recombines TRBV7-9 with TRBJ2-7, with 10 bases that match TRBD2. The CDR3 has 17 amino acids. J was trimmed by 4 bases and V by 1 base; bases with no gene match: 10. CDR1 is SEHNR, CDR2 FQNEAQ, per germline (reference sequence). The CDR3, as DNA: TGTGCCAGCAGCTTAGTTATGTCCGCTAGCGGGAGTTACGAGCAGTACTTC. It translates to CASSLVMSASGSYEQYF.